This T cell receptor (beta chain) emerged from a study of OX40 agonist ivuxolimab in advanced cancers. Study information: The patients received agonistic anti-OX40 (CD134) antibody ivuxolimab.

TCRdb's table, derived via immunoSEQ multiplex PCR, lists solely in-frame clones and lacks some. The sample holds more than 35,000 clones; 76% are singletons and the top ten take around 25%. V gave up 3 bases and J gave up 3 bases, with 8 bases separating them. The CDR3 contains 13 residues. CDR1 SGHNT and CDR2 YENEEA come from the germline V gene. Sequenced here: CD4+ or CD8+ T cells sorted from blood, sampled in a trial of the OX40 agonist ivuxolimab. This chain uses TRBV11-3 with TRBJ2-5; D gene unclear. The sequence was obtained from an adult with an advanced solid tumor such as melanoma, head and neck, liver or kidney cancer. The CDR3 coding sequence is TGTGCCAGCAGCTTTAGTTCAAAAGAGACCCAGTACTTC. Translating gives CASSFSSKETQYF.